These T cell receptor beta chains were read from a single sample in a study of CD8+CD57+ T cells in acquired aplastic anemia. TCRdb reanalysed the reads using MiXCR and keeps one entry per CDR3 protein. The sample holds around 500,000 distinct CDR3 sequences, roughly 34% seen once. The sample comprised sorted CD4+, CD8+, or CD8+CD57+ T cells (not recorded which) from PBMCs. These receptors were taken from a human donor with aplastic anemia. CDR3s include the opening cysteine and the closing phenylalanine or tryptophan. A D gene is named only where the DNA matches it firmly. Part of the rows lack a size; the others show once, few, many or a class for expanded clones.

D: .
size: once
J: TRBJ2-1
V: TRBV20-1
CDR3: CSARGRYNEQFF
DNA: TGCAGTGCCAGAGGCCGGTACAATGAGCAGTTCTTC

D: .
size: .
J: TRBJ2-5
V: TRBV20-1
CDR3: CSARVVADVGTQYF
DNA: TGCAGTGCTAGAGTAGTGGCGGACGTCGGGACCCAGTACTTC

D: .
size: .
J: TRBJ2-5
V: TRBV5-1
CDR3: CASSKQSRDKETQYF
DNA: TGCGCCAGCAGCAAACAATCCCGGGATAAAGAGACCCAGTACTTC

D: TRBD2
size: .
J: TRBJ2-1
V: TRBV7-9
CDR3: CASSLAVAGEQFF
DNA: TGTGCCAGCAGCTTAGCTGTAGCGGGAGAGCAGTTCTTC

D: .
size: many
J: TRBJ2-2
V: TRBV7-9
CDR3: CASSSPNTGELFF
DNA: TGTGCCAGCAGCTCCCCTAACACCGGGGAGCTGTTTTTT

D: .
size: many
J: TRBJ2-2
V: TRBV7-7
CDR3: CASSLVGVGELFF
DNA: TGTGCTAGCAGCTTAGTAGGGGTCGGGGAGCTGTTTTTT

D: TRBD1
size: .
J: TRBJ2-1
V: TRBV20-1
CDR3: CSARTGTGHNEQFF
DNA: TGCAGTGCCCGGACCGGGACAGGACACAATGAGCAGTTCTTC

D: .
size: few
J: TRBJ1-4
V: TRBV20-1
CDR3: CSARDNEKLFF
DNA: TGCAGTGCTAGGGATAATGAAAAACTGTTTTTT

D: .
size: many
J: TRBJ1-2
V: TRBV14
CDR3: CASSQDRFRGGYTF
DNA: TGTGCCAGCAGCCAAGACAGGTTCCGAGGTGGCTACACCTTC

D: TRBD1
size: .
J: TRBJ1-2
V: TRBV2
CDR3: CASSKSTGDGYTF
DNA: TGTGCCAGCAGTAAATCGACAGGGGATGGCTACACCTTC

D: .
size: many
J: TRBJ1-2
V: TRBV20-1
CDR3: CSARWEGGYTF
DNA: TGCAGTGCTAGATGGGAAGGGGGCTACACCTTC

D: .
size: many
J: TRBJ2-3
V: TRBV7-9
CDR3: CASSLADTDTQYF
DNA: TGTGCCAGCAGCTTAGCTGACACAGATACGCAGTATTTT

D: TRBD2
size: .
J: TRBJ2-5
V: TRBV15
CDR3: CATSSSGTIQETQYF
DNA: TGTGCCACCAGCAGCTCCGGGACTATCCAAGAGACCCAGTACTTC

D: .
size: few
J: TRBJ2-3
V: TRBV28
CDR3: CASTPSGSTQYF
DNA: TGTGCCAGCACCCCCTCAGGGAGTACGCAGTATTTT

D: .
size: many
J: TRBJ1-2
V: TRBV9
CDR3: CASSVDTRGQNYGYTF
DNA: TGTGCCAGCAGCGTAGATACTCGAGGACAGAACTATGGCTACACCTTC

D: TRBD2
size: .
J: TRBJ2-7
V: TRBV20-1
CDR3: CSARPVGGGAGEQYF
DNA: TGCAGTGCTAGGCCGGTAGGCGGGGGGGCCGGCGAGCAGTACTTC

D: .
size: many
J: TRBJ1-2
V: TRBV20-1
CDR3: CSARIQPLANYGYTF
DNA: TGCAGTGCTAGAATACAGCCCCTGGCTAACTATGGCTACACCTTC

D: .
size: .
J: TRBJ2-7
V: TRBV9
CDR3: CASSVEGGAGGEEQYF
DNA: TGTGCCAGCAGCGTAGAAGGGGGTGCCGGGGGAGAGGAGCAGTACTTC

D: TRBD1
size: .
J: TRBJ2-2
V: TRBV10-3
CDR3: CASIPWGGQGSTGELFF
DNA: TGTGCCAGCATCCCATGGGGGGGACAGGGGTCCACCGGGGAGCTGTTTTTT

D: .
size: many
J: TRBJ1-5
V: TRBV20-1
CDR3: CSATGDQPQHF
DNA: TGCAGTGCTACCGGTGATCAGCCCCAGCATTTT

D: TRBD1
size: few
J: TRBJ1-1
V: TRBV19
CDR3: CASSSGQGSGAFF
DNA: TGTGCCAGCAGTTCCGGACAGGGGTCCGGAGCTTTCTTT

D: .
size: many
J: TRBJ1-3
V: TRBV7-9
CDR3: CASSLTENTIYF
DNA: TGTGCCAGCAGCTTGACAGAAAACACCATATATTTT

D: .
size: .
J: TRBJ1-1
V: TRBV4-3
CDR3: CASSQEVILTEAFF
DNA: TGCGCCAGCAGCCAAGAAGTAATACTCACTGAAGCTTTCTTT

D: .
size: .
J: TRBJ2-7
V: TRBV5-8
CDR3: CASSFGRRVYYEQYF
DNA: TGTGCCAGCAGTTTCGGCCGCAGGGTGTACTACGAGCAGTACTTC

D: .
size: .
J: TRBJ1-1
V: TRBV10-3
CDR3: CAISDSDSTEAFF
DNA: TGTGCCATCAGTGACTCCGACAGCACTGAAGCTTTCTTT

D: .
size: many
J: TRBJ2-5
V: TRBV15
CDR3: CATSTGQQETQYF
DNA: TGTGCCACCAGCACAGGACAGCAAGAGACCCAGTACTTC

D: TRBD2
size: few
J: TRBJ2-5
V: TRBV7-9
CDR3: CASRRGTSGGEETQYF
DNA: TGTGCCAGCAGACGAGGGACTAGCGGGGGGGAAGAGACCCAGTACTTC

D: TRBD2
size: .
J: TRBJ2-1
V: TRBV7-2
CDR3: CASSVAGTSGYNEQFF
DNA: TGTGCCAGCAGCGTAGCCGGGACTAGCGGGTACAATGAGCAGTTCTTC

D: TRBD1
size: .
J: TRBJ2-1
V: TRBV20-1
CDR3: CSAIQGHYNEQFF
DNA: TGCAGTGCTATACAGGGGCACTACAATGAGCAGTTCTTC

D: TRBD2
size: few
J: TRBJ2-7
V: TRBV9
CDR3: CASSNDPGLAGGLQYF
DNA: TGTGCCAGCAGTAACGACCCGGGACTAGCGGGGGGCTTGCAGTACTTC

D: TRBD1
size: .
J: TRBJ1-3
V: TRBV20-1
CDR3: CSAQDRRGNTIYF
DNA: TGCAGTGCTCAGGACAGGCGCGGAAACACCATATATTTT

D: .
size: .
J: TRBJ1-1
V: TRBV5-1
CDR3: CASSLQDTMNTEAFF
DNA: TGCGCCAGCAGCTTACAGGACACCATGAACACTGAAGCTTTCTTT

D: TRBD2
size: few
J: TRBJ2-1
V: TRBV2
CDR3: CASSLKGGDSLLEQFF
DNA: TGTGCCAGCAGTTTAAAGGGAGGGGACTCCCTGCTTGAGCAGTTCTTC

D: .
size: .
J: TRBJ1-3
V: TRBV20-1
CDR3: CSARSGSIPGNTIYF
DNA: TGCAGTGCTAGGTCTGGTTCTATCCCTGGAAACACCATATATTTT

D: .
size: .
J: TRBJ2-7
V: TRBV10-3
CDR3: CAISESTQIYEQYF
DNA: TGTGCCATCAGTGAGTCGACCCAGATCTACGAGCAGTACTTC

D: .
size: few
J: TRBJ1-1
V: TRBV4-3
CDR3: CASSQDSRGNTEAFF
DNA: TGCGCCAGCAGCCAAGATAGCAGGGGGAACACTGAAGCTTTCTTT

D: .
size: .
J: TRBJ2-5
V: TRBV5-1
CDR3: CASSLGNQGETQYF
DNA: TGCGCCAGCAGCTTGGGGAACCAGGGGGAGACCCAGTACTTC

D: .
size: many
J: TRBJ1-5
V: TRBV19
CDR3: CASRKQSSGNQPQHF
DNA: TGTGCCAGTAGGAAACAGAGTTCTGGCAATCAGCCCCAGCATTTT

D: TRBD1
size: many
J: TRBJ2-7
V: TRBV19
CDR3: CASSIVGQGPSLTYEQYF
DNA: TGTGCCAGTAGTATTGTGGGACAGGGTCCCTCCTTGACCTACGAGCAGTACTTC

D: .
size: many
J: TRBJ1-2
V: TRBV19
CDR3: CASRTQLGGYTF
DNA: TGTGCCAGTAGGACCCAGTTGGGCGGCTACACCTTC

D: TRBD2
size: many
J: TRBJ2-1
V: TRBV29-1
CDR3: CSVLRGVSYNEQFF
DNA: TGCAGCGTTTTACGGGGGGTCTCCTACAATGAGCAGTTCTTC

D: TRBD2
size: .
J: TRBJ2-1
V: TRBV20-1
CDR3: CSAPRSPSGSHEQFF
DNA: TGCAGTGCCCCGAGATCGCCTAGCGGGAGTCATGAGCAGTTCTTC

D: TRBD2
size: few
J: TRBJ2-1
V: TRBV11-3
CDR3: CASSLGTSGDEQFF
DNA: TGTGCCAGCAGCTTAGGGACTAGCGGTGATGAGCAGTTCTTC

D: .
size: .
J: TRBJ1-2
V: TRBV30
CDR3: CAWSVVWGGSDGYTF
DNA: TGTGCCTGGAGTGTAGTCTGGGGGGGATCGGACGGCTACACCTTC

D: .
size: .
J: TRBJ2-7
V: TRBV2
CDR3: CASRLTSSYEQYF
DNA: TGTGCCAGCAGACTTACGAGCTCCTACGAGCAGTACTTC

D: .
size: many
J: TRBJ1-2
V: TRBV7-2
CDR3: CASSLVGTDYGYTF
DNA: TGTGCCAGCAGCTTAGTAGGGACGGATTATGGCTACACCTTC

D: TRBD1
size: .
J: TRBJ2-7
V: TRBV12-3/TRBV12-4
CDR3: CASSLMGRGYEQYF
DNA: TGTGCCAGCAGTTTAATGGGCAGGGGGTATGAGCAGTACTTC

D: .
size: .
J: TRBJ1-4
V: TRBV7-9
CDR3: CASSLTTVTNEKLFF
DNA: TGTGCCAGCAGCTTAACTACAGTTACAAATGAAAAACTGTTTTTT

D: TRBD1
size: many
J: TRBJ1-2
V: TRBV10-3
CDR3: CAIRGGQGWYTF
DNA: TGTGCCATCAGGGGCGGACAGGGATGGTACACCTTC

D: .
size: many
J: TRBJ1-1
V: TRBV19
CDR3: CASSYTAGGAEAFF
DNA: TGTGCCAGTAGCTATACTGCGGGGGGCGCTGAAGCTTTCTTT